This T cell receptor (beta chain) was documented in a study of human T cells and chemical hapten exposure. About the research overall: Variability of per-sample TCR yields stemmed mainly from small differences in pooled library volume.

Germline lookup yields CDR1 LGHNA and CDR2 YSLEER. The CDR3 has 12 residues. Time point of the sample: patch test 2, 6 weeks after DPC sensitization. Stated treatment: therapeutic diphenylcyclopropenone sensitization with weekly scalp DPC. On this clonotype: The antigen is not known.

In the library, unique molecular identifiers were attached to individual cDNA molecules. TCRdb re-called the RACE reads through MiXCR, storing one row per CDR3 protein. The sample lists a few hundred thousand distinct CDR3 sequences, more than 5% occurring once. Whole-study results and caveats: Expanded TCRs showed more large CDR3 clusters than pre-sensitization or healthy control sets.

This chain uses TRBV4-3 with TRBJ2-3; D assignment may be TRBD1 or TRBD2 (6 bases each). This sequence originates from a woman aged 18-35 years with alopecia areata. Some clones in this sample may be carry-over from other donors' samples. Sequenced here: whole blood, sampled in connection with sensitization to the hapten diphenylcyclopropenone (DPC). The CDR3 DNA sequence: TGCGTCAACCGGGGGCCTACAGATACGCAGTATTTT. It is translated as CVNRGPTDTQYF.